The T cell receptor (beta chain) under discussion was sequenced for a study of T cell responses to AZD1222 COVID-19 vaccine (TCRdb year 2021). About the study as a whole: Because spike-specific TCR depth and breadth did not differ between the two schedules, AZD1222 recipients who got a second dose at roughly 4 weeks were pooled with those who got a second dose at roughly 12 weeks. TCR sequencing was performed for about 250 trial participants, of whom approximately 200 were given two doses of AZD1222 and around 26 were given two doses of MenACWY control vaccine. Trial participants were enrolled by age into subgroups of 18-55, 56-69 and 70-plus years, and roughly 160, 29 and 62 TCR-sequenced participants, respectively, were included in these subgroups. Results the study describes overall, beyond this receptor: Conclusions about previously exposed vaccinees are limited because only a handful of AZD1222 recipients were SARS-CoV-2 seropositive at baseline. Reportedly, close to half of the unique spike-specific TCRs recognized epitopes lying outside the regions that are mutated in the B.1.351 and B.1.1.7 variants. In the small 56-69-year group, the increase in depth fell short of significance, most likely because of low power. Most participants were white British and females outnumbered males, and the authors suggested that clonal diversity may have been underestimated. Spike-specific TCR breadth and depth rose significantly after two AZD1222 doses compared with day 0 and with MenACWY recipients. Because no day 14 peak-response samples were available, the repertoires could be characterized only after the peak T cell response. The vaccine-associated CD4 TCRs covered the entire spike protein, and the dominant responses fell in regions 160-218 and 743-854.

CDR3 length: 15 amino acids, cysteine to phenylalanine. Of all the DNA, just the CDR3 is kept, 45 bases in frame from base 1. CDR1 SGHVS and CDR2 FQNEAQ are derived from the germline V gene. The germline V end is reduced by 5 bases and the J end by 4 bases; junction bases left unmatched: 10. The CDR3 regions of human TCRbeta chains were analyzed by immunosequencing. The authors' pipeline ran thus. TCRs in the repertoires were matched against a reference library of SARS-CoV-2-specific TCRs that had been generated with the MIRA antigen-specificity platform. Breadth was defined as the fraction of unique TCRs that were SARS-CoV-2-associated, and depth was defined as the fraction of total T cells that were SARS-CoV-2-associated. Using the MIRA data, every spike-specific TCR was mapped to the spike region that the TCR reacted to and assigned to either a CD4 or a CD8 class. Log10-transformed breadth and depth values were compared by one-way ANOVA with Sidak's multiple comparisons tests. TCRdb took this table from immuneACCESS and kept in-frame rearrangements with V and J called. Such tables lack part of the clones; where checked against another copy, unresolved V genes explain under half of the gap, and the rest is unexplained. V and J calls and clone size are those listed in that table; D and trimming were worked out from the DNA. The sample table lists about 170,000 clones, around 91% of them with a count of one. The top ten clonotypes cover roughly 6.9% of the sample.

On this clone: Which antigen it targets is not known. There are no base qualities to consult, and no much larger clone falls within one base.

What the time point label conveys for this sample: baseline before first vaccination. The vaccinee samples were drawn from two UK trials, COV001 and COV002, one of which was a single-blind randomized controlled phase 2/3 trial testing AZD1222 (ChAdOx1 nCoV-19) in healthy adults. For TCRbeta chain sequencing, PBMC samples were collected from trial participants at day 0 and at day 28 after the second dose. Source: peripheral blood, taken on day 0 of AZD1222 vaccination. The sequence links TRBV7-8 to TRBJ1-2; a stretch of 7 junction bases matches TRBD1. The TCR originated in an adult in good health. The encoded CDR3 is CASSRGGSGSYGYTF. The DNA reads TGTGCCAGCAGCCGAGGGGGCTCAGGCTCCTATGGCTACACCTTC.